The clone carrying this TCR beta chain turned up a few times. Antigen: not known. The data were obtained in a study of response to subunit inactivated influenza vaccine. Study-level results: T cells newly recruited by each seasonal influenza vaccination are few, the authors suggested.

One entry per CDR3 protein results from TCRdb running MiXCR on the RT-PCR reads. In the table there are about 500,000 distinct CDR3 sequences, roughly 13% of which are singletons. Germline trimming cut 4 bases from V and 7 bases from J; bases unmatched to any gene: 23. Per the germline V gene, CDR1 is SGHRS and CDR2 is YFSETQ. The CDR3 contains 18 residues. The sequence came from a man between 45 and 60 years old who received an inactivated influenza vaccine. Here the sequenced sample was PBMCs from blood, taken roughly 45 days after vaccination. The chain links TRBV5-1 to TRBJ2-7, with TRBD2 identical over 7 bases. This chain's CDR3 is CASSPVQRGYQLHGEQYF. CDR3 nucleotide sequence: TGCGCCAGCAGCCCGGTACAGCGGGGCTACCAATTACATGGAGAGCAGTACTTC.